This TCR beta chain was sequenced in a study of control samples from healthy donors and cancer patients. Trimming shortened V by 5 bases and J by 5 bases, and 8 bases separated the two germline ends. CDR3 length equals 11 residues. Germline lookup yields CDR1 SGHRS and CDR2 YFSETQ. Some clones are missing from TCRdb's copy, which holds only in-frame ones; the method was immunoSEQ multiplex PCR. Of 100,000 to 150,000 clones in the sample, about 90% were seen once. The chain uses TRBV5-1 and TRBJ2-7; the D is unclear. This clonotype originated in a woman aged 50 to 60 in good health. The sequenced material came from blood. Written as DNA, the CDR3 is TGCGCCAGCAGTGTGGACCACGAGCAGTACTTC. Translation gives CASSVDHEQYF.